The TCR beta chain under discussion was sequenced for a study of T cell responses to AZD1222 COVID-19 vaccine. For the study at large: Pooled together were second doses at about 4 or about 12 weeks.

With regard to this clone: Its antigen remains unknown.

General observations from the study: Donors skewed white British and female; clonal diversity was possibly underestimated.

V shed 3 bases and J 8 bases; nucleotides not matched to a gene: 10. The CDR3 length is 17 residues. Germline assignment: CDR1 SGHNT and CDR2 YYREEE (reference sequence). Sequenced by immunoSEQ multiplex PCR; TCRdb stores in-frame clones only, minus some. The table records 90,000 to 130,000 clones, around 90% of them present only once. The TCR sequence derives from an adult in good health. The sample was peripheral blood, taken on day 0 of AZD1222 vaccination. The chain combines TRBV5-4 with TRBJ2-1; 14 positions match TRBD2. For the CDR3, the DNA is TGTGCCAGCAGCTCCGGACTAGCGGGGGGCCGTGTGGATGAGCAGTTCTTC. It codes for CASSSGLAGGRVDEQFF.